These 3 T cell receptor beta chains originate from one sample sequenced in a study of blood T cell repertoires in COVID-19. TCRdb keeps only in-frame clones here, not all; method: immunoSEQ multiplex PCR. This table holds around 200,000 clones, approximately 88% found once. Material: PBMCs or T cells enriched from blood (not recorded which). These receptors were collected from a man aged 18 to 30 with acute COVID-19.

Points on this clone: In the same sample, other DNA sequences code for this CDR3. V usage is TRBV6-2 or TRBV6-3 and J usage is TRBJ2-1; TRBD2 is a possible D gene (5 bases). Trimming stripped 6 bases from V and 4 bases from J, with 10 bases between. Germline V gene sequence: CDR1 MNHEY, CDR2 SVGEGT. This CDR3 has 13 amino acids. CDR3 sequence: CASSGLEYNEQFF. CDR3 coding DNA: TGTGCCAGCAGCGGACTGGAATACAATGAGCAGTTCTTC.

The V call is TRBV4-1, the J call TRBJ2-7; TRBD1 agrees at 7 bases. This CDR3 has 15 amino acids. The germline V gene encodes CDR1 MGHRA and CDR2 YSYEKL. With 1 base clipped from V and 0 bases from J, the junction kept 3 bases outside the gene matches. CDR3 nucleotide sequence: TGCGCCAGCAGCCAAGCCAGGGGGAGCTCCTACGAGCAGTACTTC. Amino acids: CASSQARGSSYEQYF.

The CDR3 sequence: CASSEPGQRTYEQYF. CDR3 in DNA: TGCGCCAGCAGCGAACCGGGACAGAGAACTTACGAGCAGTACTTC. The chain employs TRBV4-1 and TRBJ2-7; TRBD1 agrees at 7 bases. This CDR3 is built from 15 residues. The ends lost 5 bases at V and 4 bases at J; junction bases unmatched: 11. Germline lookup yields CDR1 MGHRA and CDR2 YSYEKL.